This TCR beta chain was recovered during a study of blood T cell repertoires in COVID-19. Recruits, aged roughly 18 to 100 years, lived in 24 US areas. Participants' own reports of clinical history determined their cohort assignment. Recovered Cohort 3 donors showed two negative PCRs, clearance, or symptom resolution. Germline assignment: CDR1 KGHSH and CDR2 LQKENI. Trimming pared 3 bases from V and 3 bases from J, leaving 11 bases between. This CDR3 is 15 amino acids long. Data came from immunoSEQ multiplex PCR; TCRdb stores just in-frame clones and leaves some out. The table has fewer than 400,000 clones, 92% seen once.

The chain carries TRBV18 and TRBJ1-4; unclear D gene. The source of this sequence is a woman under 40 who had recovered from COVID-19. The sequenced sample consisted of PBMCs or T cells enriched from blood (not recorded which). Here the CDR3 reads CASSPGRDSNEKLFF. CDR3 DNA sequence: TGTGCCAGCTCACCCGGACGGGATTCTAATGAAAAACTGTTTTTT.